The 17 T cell receptor beta chains given below trace back to one sample, sequenced in a study of blood T cell repertoires in COVID-19. TCRdb's copy holds only in-frame clones and misses some; the assay was immunoSEQ multiplex PCR. The sample contains around 260,000 clones, about nine tenths of which appear only once. Sequenced material: peripheral blood. The receptors stem from a woman in her thirties or forties who had recovered from COVID-19.

This clone occurred once. The rearrangement uses TRBV7-2 and TRBJ1-2; 9 bases agree with TRBD1. This CDR3 has 13 residues. Per the germline V gene, CDR1 is SGHTA and CDR2 is FQGNSA. Losses at the gene ends were 7 bases for V and 5 bases for J; bases not matched to a gene: 5. The chain's CDR3 is CASTNRGRYGYTF. In nucleotides, the CDR3 is TGTGCCAGCACCAACAGGGGGCGGTATGGCTACACCTTC.

For the CDR3, the DNA is TGCAGTGCTAGTGGGGACAGGGGTGACACTGAAGCTTTCTTT. This encodes CSASGDRGDTEAFF. The chain links TRBV20-1 to TRBJ1-1; TRBD1 agrees at 10 bases. The CDR3 contains 14 residues. V gave up 3 bases and J gave up 3 bases; unmatched junction bases: 4. Germline V lookup: CDR1 DFQATT, CDR2 SNEGSKA (reference sequence).

This chain joins TRBV9 and TRBJ2-1; D perhaps matches TRBD1 (6 bases). V lost 3 bases to trimming and J lost 3 bases, with 13 bases between them. This CDR3 has 15 amino acids. Germline V gene lookup returns CDR1 SGDLS and CDR2 YYNGEE. The CDR3 sequence is CASSASGTIYNEQFF. The CDR3 DNA reads TGTGCCAGCAGCGCTTCCGGGACAATCTACAATGAGCAGTTCTTC.

The CDR3 sequence: CASSLGRGFSYEQYF. CDR3 sequence (DNA): TGTGCCAGCAGCTTGGGCAGGGGGTTCTCCTACGAGCAGTACTTC. This rearrangement joins TRBV14 to TRBJ2-7; TRBD1 matches 7 bases. CDR1 and CDR2 from the germline V gene are SGHDN and FVKESK. There are 15 residues in the CDR3. The ends lost 5 bases at V and 0 bases at J; junction bases unmatched: 7. The full variable domain, in which reference TRBV14 and TRBJ2-7 provide the parts outside the CDR3, is EAGVTQFPSHSVIEKGQTVTLRCDPISGHDNLYWYRRVMGKEIKFLLHFVKESKQDESGMPNNRFLAERTGGTYSTLKVQPAELEDSGVYFCASSLGRGFSYEQYFGPGTRLTVT.

The rearrangement links TRBV27 to TRBJ1-2; D may be TRBD1 (5 bases). The CDR3 is made up of 15 amino acids. Germline values: CDR1 MNHEY, CDR2 SMNVEV (reference sequence). Trimming cost V 0 bases and J 1 base, with 9 bases left between them. CDR3 DNA: TGTGCCAGCAGTTTATCGGCAGGGCTTAACTATGGCTACACCTTC. It specifies CASSLSAGLNYGYTF.

The V and J genes are TRBV5-6 and TRBJ1-4; 7 bases are shared with TRBD1. This CDR3 has 14 residues. Germline CDR1 is SGHDT and CDR2 is YYEEEE. V lost 0 bases to trimming and J lost 10 bases; unmatched junction nucleotides: 6. The CDR3 DNA is TGTGCCAGCAGCTTGGGTCTCGCAGGGGGAAAACTGTTTTTT. It translates to CASSLGLAGGKLFF.

The chain recombines TRBV7-8 with TRBJ1-3; tentative D call: TRBD1 (6 bases). In germline, CDR1 is SGHVS, CDR2 FQNEAQ. The CDR3 runs to 14 residues. Trimming left V 6 bases short and J 0 bases short, with 9 bases between. CDR3 nucleotides: TGTGCCAGCAGGGACAGTGCCTCTGGAAACACCATATATTTT. Protein product: CASRDSASGNTIYF.

A remark on this clone: Distinct nucleotide sequences in the sample also encode this CDR3. This sequence joins TRBV30 and TRBJ2-2; D might be TRBD2 (5 bases). V was pared by 2 bases and J by 6 bases, with 7 bases between. Germline V gene lookup returns CDR1 GTSNPN and CDR2 SVGIG (reference sequence). The CDR3 length is 12 residues. As DNA, the CDR3 is TGTGCCTGGAGTCGGACTGCCGGGGAGCTGTTTTTT. Translation gives CAWSRTAGELFF.

The genes are TRBV11-3 and TRBJ2-2; D is perhaps TRBD1 (6 bases). Trimming cost V 0 bases and J 9 bases, with 8 bases left between them. The CDR3 is made up of 13 amino acids. Germline CDR1 reads SGHNT; CDR2 reads YENEEA. The CDR3 region has the DNA TGTGCCAGCAGCTTAGAACAGGGCCGGGAGCTGTTTTTT. Its translation: CASSLEQGRELFF.

The rearrangement uses TRBV29-1 and TRBJ2-3; TRBD1 matches at 7 bases. V lost 6 bases to trimming and J lost 2 bases; unmatched junction nucleotides: 8. Germline CDR1 is SQVTM and CDR2 is ANQGSEA. There are 14 residues in the CDR3. The CDR3 DNA reads as TGCAGCGTCGCGCCCGGGACAGTCACAGATACGCAGTATTTT. This gives the protein CSVAPGTVTDTQYF.

V and J are TRBV5-4 and TRBJ2-4; 9 bases agree with TRBD1. The CDR3 sequence is 19 residues long. Looked up from germline, CDR1 is SGHNT and CDR2 is YYREEE (reference sequence). The trim removed 4 bases at V and 0 bases at J, leaving 14 bases unmatched. This CDR3 reads CASSPGRSGQGLAKNIQYF. In nucleotides, the CDR3 is TGTGCCAGCAGCCCCGGACGCTCGGGACAGGGCTTAGCCAAAAACATTCAGTACTTC.

The chain links TRBV2 to TRBJ2-7; maybe TRBD1 (5 bases). Germline values: CDR1 SNHLY, CDR2 FYNNEI. V shed 1 base and J shed 4 bases, with 11 bases lying between them. The CDR3 consists of 14 residues. The CDR3 region is CASSEDAGYYEQYF. CDR3 DNA: TGTGCCAGCAGTGAAGATGCAGGGTATTACGAGCAGTACTTC.

As DNA, the CDR3 is TGCGCCAGCAGCCAGATGTCAGAAAAAGAGACCCAGTACTTC. It codes for CASSQMSEKETQYF. The V call is TRBV5-1, the J call TRBJ2-5; D unclear. Germline loops: CDR1 SGHRS, CDR2 YFSETQ. The V gene lost 4 bases and the J gene lost 3 bases, with 13 bases spanning the gap. This CDR3 has 14 residues.

The chain recombines TRBV10-3 with TRBJ1-3; the D is unclear. Germline V gives CDR1 ENHRY, CDR2 SYGVKD. Trimming pared 3 bases from V and 0 bases from J, leaving 9 bases between. The CDR3 covers 15 residues. CDR3 sequence: CAISDPRVSGNTIYF. In DNA form, the CDR3 reads TGTGCCATCAGTGACCCCCGAGTCTCTGGAAACACCATATATTTT.

This rearrangement joins TRBV7-8 to TRBJ1-2; D is unresolved. This CDR3 spans 13 amino acids. Germline V CDR1 and CDR2: SGHVS, FQNEAQ. Trimming shortened V by 6 bases and J by 8 bases, and 16 bases separated the two germline ends. CDR3 protein: CASSPTNWLGYTF. The CDR3 DNA sequence: TGTGCCAGCAGTCCGACTAATTGGCTGGGCTACACCTTC.

V gene TRBV14 combines with J gene TRBJ1-2, with 11 positions matching TRBD1. CDR1 and CDR2 (germline): SGHDN, FVKESK. The junction had 10 bases not matched to a gene; V was cut back by 2 bases and J by 8 bases. The CDR3 is 16 residues long. For the CDR3, the DNA is TGTGCCAGCAGCCAACCCGGGACAGGGGGAAGTTACGGCTACACCTTC. This gives the protein CASSQPGTGGSYGYTF.

The rearrangement joins TRBV6-6 to TRBJ2-2; D remains ambiguous. Per germline, CDR1 MNHNY and CDR2 SVGAGI (reference sequence). Trimming stripped 6 bases from V and 4 bases from J, with 9 bases between. This CDR3 is 13 amino acids long. This CDR3 is CASRRPGTGELFF. CDR3 bases: TGTGCCAGCAGACGCCCCGGCACCGGGGAGCTGTTTTTT.